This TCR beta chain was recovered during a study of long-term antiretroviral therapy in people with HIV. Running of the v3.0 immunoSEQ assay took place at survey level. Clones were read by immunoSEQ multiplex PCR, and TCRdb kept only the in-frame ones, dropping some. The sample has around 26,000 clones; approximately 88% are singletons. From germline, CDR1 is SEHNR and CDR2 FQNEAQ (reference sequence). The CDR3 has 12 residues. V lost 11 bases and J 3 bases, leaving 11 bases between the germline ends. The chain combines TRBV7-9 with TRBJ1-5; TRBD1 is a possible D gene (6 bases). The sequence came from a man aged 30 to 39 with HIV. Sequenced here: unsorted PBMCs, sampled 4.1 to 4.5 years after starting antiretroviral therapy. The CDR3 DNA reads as TGTGCCGTGGGGGGGGCCAATCAGCCCCAGCATTTT. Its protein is CAVGGANQPQHF.